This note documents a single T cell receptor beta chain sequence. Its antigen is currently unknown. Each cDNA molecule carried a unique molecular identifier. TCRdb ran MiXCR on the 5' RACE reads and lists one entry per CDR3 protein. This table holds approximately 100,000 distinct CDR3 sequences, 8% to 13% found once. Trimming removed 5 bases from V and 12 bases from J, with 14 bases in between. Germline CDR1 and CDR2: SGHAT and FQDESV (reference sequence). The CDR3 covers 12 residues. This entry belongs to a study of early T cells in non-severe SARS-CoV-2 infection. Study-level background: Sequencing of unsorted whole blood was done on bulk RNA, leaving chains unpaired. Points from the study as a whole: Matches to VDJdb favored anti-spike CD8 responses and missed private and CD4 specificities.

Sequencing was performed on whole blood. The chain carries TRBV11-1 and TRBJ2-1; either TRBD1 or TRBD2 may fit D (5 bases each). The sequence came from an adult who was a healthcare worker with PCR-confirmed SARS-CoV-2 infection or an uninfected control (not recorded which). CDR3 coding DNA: TGTGCCAGCAGCGACGGGACGTGGAGGCAGTTCTTC. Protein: CASSDGTWRQFF.